One and the same sample provided the 26 T cell receptor delta chains below, sequenced in a study of gamma-delta T cells after stem cell transplantation. TCRdb processed the RT-PCR reads again with the CATT caller. The table records approximately 3,000 delta-chain clones, more than 1.5% of them present only once. The material sequenced was gamma-delta T cells. These receptors were obtained from a human donor. It is not recorded whose cells these are; they may come from a transplant donor.

This clone has just a few counts. CDR3 nucleotides: TGTGCCTGTGACCCTGTACTGGGGGACCCCTTGCACACCGATAAACTCATCTTT. Translated: CACDPVLGDPLHTDKLIF. V gene TRDV2 combines with J gene TRDJ1; 9 bases agree with TRDD3. This CDR3 contains 18 residues. Germline values: CDR1 GEAIGNYY, CDR2 EKD. Germline trimming cut 3 bases from V and 0 bases from J; bases unmatched to any gene: 13.

On this clone itself: TCRdb has a much larger clone's protein, which differs at residue 9 from the translation of this DNA, likely because of a read error; what is shown is the protein translated from the DNA. The chain couples TRDV2 to TRDJ1, with D perhaps TRDD3 (6 bases). Trimming removed 3 bases from V and 6 bases from J, with 13 bases in between. The CDR3 has 13 amino acids. Per the germline V gene, CDR1 is GEAIGNYY and CDR2 is EKD. The DNA for the CDR3 is TGTGCCTGTGACGCCTGGGGTGCCAATAAACTCATCTTT. Translating it yields CACDAWGANKLIF.

This chain joins TRDV2 and TRDJ1; 13 positions match TRDD3. The V segment lost 3 bases and the J segment 0 bases; nucleotides outside the gene matches: 6. This CDR3 is built from 17 residues. Per the germline V gene, CDR1 is GEAIGNYY and CDR2 is EKD. The CDR3 bases are TGTGCCTGTGACCCTTTACTGGGGGATACGTACACCGATAAACTCATCTTT. It is translated as CACDPLLGDTYTDKLIF.

To note about this clone: TCRdb has a much larger clone's protein, which differs at residue 3 from the translation of this DNA, likely because of a read error; what is shown is the protein translated from the DNA. The rearrangement links TRDV2 to TRDJ1, with TRDD3 identical over 8 bases. Germline V gene data show CDR1 as GEAIGNYY and CDR2 as EKD. The CDR3 is 19 amino acids. The CDR3 DNA reads as TGTGCCTGGGACACCGTACGGGATACGACGCTTGTATACACCGATAAACTCATCTTT. Its translation: CAWDTVRDTTLVYTDKLIF.

This clone was counted only a few times. This DNA's translation and the protein TCRdb lists, from a much larger clone, do not match at residue 16, likely due to a read error; the protein shown is translated from the DNA. This chain's CDR3 is CACDPVLGDTQLYTDNLIF. The CDR3 DNA sequence: TGTGCCTGTGACCCGGTACTGGGGGATACACAGTTGTACACCGATAACCTCATCTTT. The rearrangement links TRDV2 to TRDJ1; 12 bases are shared with TRDD3. This CDR3 comprises 19 residues. The V gene's germline CDR1 is GEAIGNYY and CDR2 EKD.

This rearrangement joins TRDV2 to TRDJ1; 11 nucleotides match TRDD3. The V segment lost 0 bases and the J segment 6 bases; nucleotides outside the gene matches: 11. The CDR3 loop spans 17 amino acids. CDR1 is GEAIGNYY and CDR2 is EKD in the germline V gene. The CDR3 bases are TGTGCCTGTGACACCGTGGAACTGGGGGATAAGCCCTATAAACTCATCTTT. This encodes CACDTVELGDKPYKLIF.

In its sample, this clone was seen many times. A much larger clone lies a single base off, so this may be a read error. This same CDR3 is encoded by further DNA sequences in the sample. The chain joins TRDV2 to TRDJ1, with 9 bases aligning to TRDD3. This CDR3 has 15 amino acids. CDR1 is GEAIGNYY and CDR2 is EKD in the germline V gene. CDR3 coding DNA: TGTGCCTGTGACACCGCTGGGGGATTTTCCGACAAACTCATCTTT. Amino acids: CACDTAGGFSDKLIF.

This clone came up a few times. A much larger clone differs by one base, so this may be a read error. Other nucleotide sequences in the sample specify the same CDR3. The chain links TRDV2 to TRDJ1; D gene unclear. This CDR3 is built from 15 residues. In germline, CDR1 is GEAIGNYY, CDR2 EKD. CDR3 DNA: TGTGCCTGTGACCAGCTTGGTTGGGACACCGACAAACTCATCTTT. Protein sequence: CACDQLGWDTDKLIF.

Points on this clone: The protein in TCRdb stems from a much larger clone and differs at residue 6 from this DNA's translation, likely a read error; here the protein is translated from the DNA. The J gene is TRDJ3, the V gene TRDV2; 8 bases are a match to TRDD3. Trimming cost V 0 bases and J 0 bases; bases outside gene matches: 6. Germline CDR1 and CDR2: GEAIGNYY and EKD. CDR3 length equals 19 residues. The chain's CDR3 is CACDTAGDTSSWDTRQMFF. In DNA form, the CDR3 reads TGTGCCTGTGACACCGCAGGGGATACCAGCTCCTGGGACACCCGACAGATGTTTTTC.

This clone is judged medium-sized. A far larger clone is one base from this, pointing to a likely read error. Other DNA sequences in this sample translate to the same CDR3. The chain employs TRDV2 and TRDJ1, with D possibly being TRDD3 (6 bases). The germline CDR1 and CDR2 sequences are GEAIGNYY and EKD. Trimming removed 1 base at V and 1 base at J, with 15 bases between. This CDR3 has 16 amino acids. The CDR3 sequence: CACDTMAGGPTDKLIF. The CDR3 nucleotides read TGTGCCTGTGACACAATGGCCGGGGGACCCACCGATAAACTCATCTTT.

Worth noting for this clone: It differs at one base from a far larger clone, so likely a read error. Within the sample, other DNA sequences also encode this same CDR3. The chain combines TRDV2 with TRDJ1; 12 nucleotides agree with TRDD3. Trimming removed 0 bases from V and 2 bases from J; junction bases left unmatched: 9. Germline V gene sequence: CDR1 GEAIGNYY, CDR2 EKD. The CDR3 is made up of 18 amino acids. CDR3 region: CACDTLILGDTRTDKLIF. The CDR3 bases are TGTGCCTGTGACACCCTTATACTGGGGGATACAAGGACCGATAAACTCATCTTT.

This clone is deemed medium-sized. A far larger clone is a single base away, which makes a read error likely. J is TRDJ1 and V is TRDV2; D is possibly TRDD3 (5 bases). The germline gives CDR1 GEAIGNYY, CDR2 EKD. Trimming took off 3 bases at V and 0 bases at J, with 13 bases between the two ends. CDR3 length: 15 amino acids. In DNA, the CDR3 is TGTGCCTGTGACGCAGTGGGGACGTACACCGATAAACTCATCTTT. Protein sequence: CACDAVGTYTDKLIF.

This clone was seen a few times. TCRdb attributes to this sequence the protein of a much larger clone, which differs from the DNA translation at residue 4; a read error is likely, and the protein displayed is translated from the DNA. This sequence joins TRDV2 and TRDJ1, with 10 bases that match TRDD3. Looked up from germline, CDR1 is GEAIGNYY and CDR2 is EKD. The trim removed 5 bases at V and 1 base at J, leaving 9 bases unmatched. The CDR3 loop spans 16 amino acids. The CDR3 nucleotides are TGTGCCTGTGCCCCTTTACTGGGGGATTCCACCGATAAACTCATCTTT. Translating gives CACAPLLGDSTDKLIF.

About this clone itself: This likely stems from a read error, as it lies one base from a far larger clone. This same CDR3 is encoded by further DNA sequences in the sample. The genes are TRDV2 and TRDJ1; TRDD3 might be the D (5 bases). The CDR3 runs 15 residues. V lost 0 bases and J lost 0, with 10 bases in between. CDR1 and CDR2 (germline): GEAIGNYY, EKD. CDR3 nucleotide sequence: TGTGCCTGTGACACCGTGGGGACGTACACCGATAAACTCATCTTT. It yields the protein CACDTVGTYTDKLIF.

In this sample, this clone turned up a few times. TCRdb attributes to this sequence the protein of a much larger clone, which differs from the DNA translation at residue 13; a read error is likely, and the protein displayed is translated from the DNA. The chain has TRDV2 and TRDJ1, with D tentatively TRDD3 (6 bases). CDR1 and CDR2 (germline): GEAIGNYY, EKD. CDR3 size: 14 residues. The CDR3 here is CACDPVTSRDKLTF. CDR3 DNA sequence: TGTGCCTGTGACCCCGTAACTTCCCGGGATAAACTCACCTTT.

This clone was seen only a few times. The same CDR3 can be traced to other DNA sequences in this sample. This chain uses TRDV2 with TRDJ1; the D gene is possibly TRDD3 (6 bases). CDR1 GEAIGNYY and CDR2 EKD come from the germline V gene. Trimming stripped 1 base from V and 0 bases from J, with 11 bases between. The CDR3 spans 15 residues. CDR3 in DNA: TGTGCCTGTGACACGTTGGGGATCCACACCGATAAACTCATCTTT. Its protein product is CACDTLGIHTDKLIF.

This clone was recorded a few times. A read error likely explains why the TCRdb protein, taken from a much larger clone, differs from this DNA's translation at residue 12; the protein shown is translated from the DNA. This sequence joins TRDV2 and TRDJ1; 13 bases fit TRDD3. Germline CDR1 is GEAIGNYY and CDR2 is EKD. V shed 1 base, J shed 0 bases, and the junction held 7 bases outside the gene matches. CDR3 length: 18 amino acids. CDR3 sequence: CACDTLTGGYEDTDKLIF. In nucleotides, the CDR3 is TGTGCCTGTGACACGCTGACTGGGGGATACGAGGACACCGATAAACTCATCTTT.

A note on this clone: TCRdb shows a much larger clone's protein in place of this DNA's translation, and the two differ at residue 15, likely through a read error; the protein shown is translated from the DNA. The V gene is TRDV2, the J gene TRDJ1; TRDD3 aligns across 13 bases. The CDR3 totals 18 residues. Germline V lookup: CDR1 GEAIGNYY, CDR2 EKD. This chain's CDR3 is CACDVLGDTEGHTDNLIF. As DNA, the CDR3 is TGTGCCTGTGACGTACTGGGGGATACGGAGGGGCACACCGATAACCTCATCTTT.

A few counts support this clone. A far larger clone differs by one base, so this is likely a read error. At the DNA level, this CDR3 is encoded by other sequences in the same sample as well. V is TRDV2 and J is TRDJ3, with 12 bases lining up with TRDD3. With V trimmed by 3 bases and J by 0 bases, 8 bases remained unmatched. The CDR3 is 20 amino acids. Looked up from germline, CDR1 is GEAIGNYY and CDR2 is EKD. The CDR3: CACDASTGGYHSWDTRQMFF. In DNA form, the CDR3 reads TGTGCCTGTGACGCCAGTACTGGGGGATACCACTCCTGGGACACCCGACAGATGTTTTTC.

In its sample, this clone was seen a few times. The V gene is TRDV2, the J gene TRDJ3, with 8 bases aligning to TRDD3. CDR1 is GEAIGNYY and CDR2 is EKD in the germline V gene. This CDR3 is 21 amino acids long. J was trimmed by 1 base and V by 3 bases; bases with no gene match: 16. The CDR3 bases are TGTGCCTGTGACCCATTATGGGATACGTCCTCACCTTCCTGGGACACCCGACAGATGTTTTTC. Translation gives CACDPLWDTSSPSWDTRQMFF.

This clone was counted only a few times. A read error is likely here: a far larger clone is one base away. Other DNA sequences of this sample code for an identical CDR3. This sequence joins TRDV2 and TRDJ3; 11 nucleotides align to TRDD3. In germline, CDR1 is GEAIGNYY, CDR2 EKD. The CDR3 runs to 18 residues. This CDR3 reads CACDILGDSTWDTRQMFF. The CDR3 DNA is TGTGCCTGTGACATACTGGGGGATAGTACCTGGGACACTCGACAGATGTTTTTC.

In the case of this clone: A single base is all that separates this from a far larger clone, so a read error is likely. At the DNA level, this CDR3 is encoded by other sequences in the same sample as well. The rearrangement links TRDV2 to TRDJ3, with 9 positions matching TRDD3. CDR3 length equals 21 residues. Per the germline V gene, CDR1 is GEAIGNYY and CDR2 is EKD. The CDR3 DNA reads as TGTGCCTGTGACACAGCAGGGGGATACCCCAGCACCACCTGGGATACCCGACAGATGTTTTTC. Amino acid sequence: CACDTAGGYPSTTWDTRQMFF.

This clone showed up many times. Only one base separates this from a far larger clonotype, so it likely reflects a read error. The sample has other DNA sequences that encode this CDR3 too. This chain links TRDV2 with TRDJ1; 8 nucleotides agree with TRDD3. Germline loops: CDR1 GEAIGNYY, CDR2 EKD. The CDR3 sequence is 16 residues long. CDR3 DNA sequence: TGTGCCTGTGACACAATGGCTGGGGGACCCACCGATAAACTCATCTTC. It translates to CACDTMAGGPTDKLIF.

By share, this clone ranks as medium-sized. Other DNA sequences from this sample encode an identical CDR3 as well. The chain uses TRDV1 and TRDJ1; D is perhaps TRDD3 (5 bases). Germline loops: CDR1 TSWWSYY, CDR2 QGS. V dropped 2 bases and J dropped 7 bases, with 23 bases sitting between them. The CDR3 contains 17 residues. In DNA, the CDR3 is TGTGCTCTTGGGGAATACCTAGGGGACCGTACTGTCGGTAAACTCATCTTT. Translation: CALGEYLGDRTVGKLIF.

Worth noting for this clone: This DNA translates differently at residue 15 from the TCRdb protein, which is that of a much larger clone; a read error is likely, and the protein shown is the DNA's own translation. The chain carries TRDV2 and TRDJ1; 12 nucleotides align to TRDD3. The CDR3 covers 18 residues. Germline V CDR1 and CDR2: GEAIGNYY, EKD. CDR3 DNA: TGTGCCTGTGACACCTTAAACCTGGGGGATACGCAAACCGATGAACTCATCTTT. Its translation is CACDTLNLGDTQTDELIF.

The sample holds a few counts of this clone. The protein held in TCRdb is that of a much larger clone and does not match this DNA's translation at residue 9, likely because of a read error; the protein shown is translated from the DNA. The chain couples TRDV2 to TRDJ1; 8 positions match TRDD3. The CDR3 is 16 amino acids. J lost 1 base, V lost 3 bases, and 9 bases had no gene match. Germline CDR1 and CDR2: GEAIGNYY and EKD. The CDR3 DNA sequence: TGTGCCTGTGACCCTTTACTGGGGGGTTCCACCGATAAACTCATCTTT. Translating it yields CACDPLLGGSTDKLIF.